The 6 T cell receptor beta chains listed next were all sequenced from one sample in a study of tumor-infiltrating lymphocytes in primary liver carcinoma. Total RNA and DNA came together from around 20-30 mg of bulk tissue without cell sorting. Synthesis of TCR beta cDNA was carried out from 450 to 650 ng total RNA with a constant-region primer. Three nested multiplex PCR rounds of slightly modified ARM-PCR generated TCR beta libraries. PCR rounds one and two used TRBV1-TRBV30 forward primers with a C-beta reverse primer for approximately 10 cycles each. Each CDR3 protein is one row after TCRdb ran MiXCR on the multiplex PCR reads. The sample includes some 46,000 distinct CDR3 sequences, approximately 71% of them seen just once. The source material was tumor-adjacent normal liver tissue. The receptors come from a woman younger than 45 with primary liver carcinoma and hepatitis B virus infection.

This chain connects TRBV20-1 to TRBJ2-1; 14 bases align to TRBD2. This CDR3 is built from 17 residues. Germline loops: CDR1 DFQATT, CDR2 SNEGSKA (reference sequence). The junction had 9 bases not matched to a gene; V was cut back by 0 bases and J by 8 bases. In DNA, the CDR3 is TGCAGTGCTAGAGACTCAGGGGGGACTAGCGGGAGCTATGAGCAGTTCTTC. Translated: CSARDSGGTSGSYEQFF.

In regard to this clonotype: With a much larger clone just one base away, this may be a read error. The V gene is TRBV11-3, the J gene TRBJ2-1, with D hard to call. Germline V CDR1 and CDR2: SGHNT, YENEEA. The CDR3 is made up of 12 amino acids. CDR3 sequence reads: CASGLNANDQFF. CDR3 coding DNA: TGTGCCAGCGGCTTAAATGCCAATGATCAGTTCTTC.

The V gene is TRBV11-2, the J gene TRBJ2-5; D not certain. This CDR3 region has 17 residues. Germline assignment: CDR1 SGHAT and CDR2 FQNNGV. The germline V and J ends were trimmed by 5 bases and 0 bases, with 19 bases remaining between them. The CDR3 loop is CASSRGGVGGYQETQYF. The CDR3 DNA sequence: TGTGCCAGCAGCCGCGGTGGAGTGGGTGGGTACCAAGAGACCCAGTACTTC.

The table lists this clonotype with a count of one. The V call is TRBV28, the J call TRBJ2-6; tentative D call: TRBD1 (5 bases). The V gene's germline CDR1 is MDHEN and CDR2 SYDVKM. Trimming took off 2 bases at V and 4 bases at J, with 15 bases between the two ends. CDR3 size: 17 residues. The DNA of the CDR3 is TGTGCCAGCAGTTTAAACAGGATGAGCTGGGGGGCCAACGTCCTGACTTTC. Protein sequence: CASSLNRMSWGANVLTF. The entire variable domain, with the rest obtained from reference TRBV28 and TRBJ2-6, is as follows: DVKVTQSSRYLVKRTGEKVFLECVQDMDHENMFWYRQDPGLGLRLIYFSYDVKMKEKGDIPEGYSVSREKKERFSLILESASTNQTSMYLCASSLNRMSWGANVLTFGAGSRLTVL.

The rearrangement uses TRBV6-2 or TRBV6-3 and TRBJ2-7, with D maybe TRBD2 (6 bases). The length of the CDR3 is 14 residues. Germline-derived CDR1 and CDR2 are MNHEY and SVGEGT. Trimming stripped 10 bases from V and 1 base from J, with 17 bases between. In DNA, the CDR3 is TGTGCCAACACTATGGGGGAGGTATCCTACGAGCAGTACTTC. Protein: CANTMGEVSYEQYF.

The chain links TRBV6-2 or TRBV6-3 to TRBJ2-7; D may be TRBD2 (5 bases). Germline values: CDR1 MNHEY, CDR2 SVGEGT. Trimming cost V 2 bases and J 2 bases, with 10 bases left between them. This CDR3 region has 14 residues. The CDR3 spells CASSYGSSTYEQYF. CDR3 sequence (DNA): TGTGCCAGCAGTTACGGGTCTAGCACCTACGAGCAGTACTTC.